This T cell receptor beta chain appears in the sequencing data of a study of CD8 T cells in ankylosing spondylitis. Germline V gives CDR1 SEHNR, CDR2 FQNEAQ (reference sequence). CDR3 length equals 14 residues. Study-wide results and caveats: From matched ankylosing spondylitis synovial fluid, disease-linked clones were reportedly recovered at significantly enriched levels. A motif in TCR beta, a set of about 8 highly homologous variants, appeared characteristic of ankylosing spondylitis blood.

Quantitative barcoded 5'-RACE was used to prepare TCR beta libraries. TCRdb ran MiXCR on the 5' RACE reads and lists one entry per CDR3 protein. The repertoire holds roughly 220,000 distinct CDR3 sequences, with roughly a tenth as singletons. The table lists this clonotype with a few counts. Antigen unknown. One end of the junction varies from germline; a read error may be responsible. V is TRBV7-9 and J is TRBJ1-2; D perhaps matches TRBD1 (6 bases). This clonotype was obtained from a male donor with ankylosing spondylitis or in good health (not recorded which). Material for sequencing was blood, either unsorted or a sorted T cell fraction (not recorded which). DNA for the CDR3: TGTGCCAGCAGTTTACAGGGACGGACGAGGGATCTCGCTTTC. Protein: CASSLQGRTRDLAF.